The clone carrying this T cell receptor (beta chain) has more than one count but fewer than ten. This specimen comes from a study of T cells after yellow fever vaccination. The junction had 7 bases not matched to a gene; V was cut back by 3 bases and J by 8 bases. The CDR3 length is 14 residues. Germline V CDR1 and CDR2: SGDLS, YYNGEE. TCRdb redid the calling of the 5' RACE reads with MiXCR, one entry per CDR3 protein. This repertoire shows 450,000 to 550,000 distinct CDR3 sequences, 21% found once; its top ten account for around 16%. This chain joins TRBV9 and TRBJ1-4, with 7 nucleotides matching TRBD1. The sequence was obtained from a man younger than 30 who received the YFV17D yellow fever vaccine. The sample here was PBMCs, taken approximately 20 days after the first yellow fever vaccination. This chain's CDR3 is CASSGQGEVEKLFF. CDR3 DNA sequence: TGTGCCAGCAGCGGACAGGGCGAAGTAGAAAAACTGTTTTTT.